This is a list of T cell receptor beta chains from one sample in a study of cytomegalovirus exposure and HLA in healthy donors. Assay used: immunoSEQ multiplex PCR; TCRdb lists only in-frame clones, some missing. The data show about 200,000 clones, approximately 80% seen once. The sequencing input was PBMCs. The receptors here all came from a man under 40 in good health and CMV-seronegative. The CDR3 runs from the conserved cysteine through the conserved F or W. D genes are given only for firm matches. For some rows the clone size is stated as once, few or many, or as a class when expanded; others skip it.

d_call	cdr3_length	v_call	clone_size	j_call	cdr3_aa	cdr3_nt
-	13	TRBV9	-	TRBJ2-7	CASSDRGGYEQYF	TGTGCCAGCAGCGACAGGGGAGGATACGAGCAGTACTTC
-	14	TRBV19	-	TRBJ1-5	CASSIVRSNQPQHF	TGTGCCAGTAGTATAGTCAGGAGCAATCAGCCCCAGCATTTT
TRBD2	14	TRBV5-1	-	TRBJ2-7	CASSVSGGAYEQYF	TGCGCCAGCAGCGTTAGCGGGGGGGCCTACGAGCAGTACTTC
TRBD1	16	TRBV19	-	TRBJ1-1	CASSPTGGTGGTEAFF	TGTGCCAGTAGTCCTACCGGCGGGACAGGGGGCACTGAAGCTTTCTTT
TRBD1	17	TRBV4-3	-	TRBJ1-6	CASSQEWGTGRNSPLHF	TGCGCCAGCAGCCAAGAATGGGGGACAGGGAGGAATTCACCCCTCCACTTT
TRBD1	15	TRBV2	-	TRBJ2-7	CASSQWTGDSYEQYF	TGTGCCAGCAGCCAGTGGACAGGGGACTCCTACGAGCAGTACTTC
-	13	TRBV28	-	TRBJ1-1	CASSTPMNTEAFF	TGTGCCAGCAGTACACCGATGAACACTGAAGCTTTCTTT
-	15	TRBV6-5	-	TRBJ1-3	CASRPGGANGNTIYF	TGTGCCAGCAGGCCGGGAGGGGCAAATGGAAACACCATATATTTT
-	14	TRBV9	-	TRBJ1-1	CASSVGQSNTEAFF	TGTGCCAGCAGCGTAGGACAGTCCAACACTGAAGCTTTCTTT
-	15	TRBV27	once	TRBJ2-7	CASSSDSTFRYEQYF	TGTGCCAGCAGTTCGGACAGTACCTTCCGCTACGAGCAGTACTTC
TRBD1	15	TRBV7-9	-	TRBJ2-2	CASSLGQGNTGELFF	TGTGCCAGCAGCTTAGGACAGGGAAACACCGGGGAGCTGTTTTTT
-	14	TRBV28	-	TRBJ2-7	CASRRARQSYEQYF	TGTGCCAGCAGGCGAGCAAGACAGTCCTACGAGCAGTACTTC
TRBD1	13	TRBV13	-	TRBJ1-2	CASSFGTGNGYTF	TGTGCCAGCAGCTTTGGGACAGGGAACGGCTACACCTTC
TRBD1	19	TRBV28	few	TRBJ2-5	CASSSGTGLEVESAETQYF	TGTGCCAGCAGTTCCGGGACAGGGCTAGAAGTTGAGTCAGCGGAGACCCAGTACTTC
TRBD1	13	TRBV18	-	TRBJ2-7	CASSPRTGNEQYF	TGTGCCAGCTCACCACGGACAGGTAACGAGCAGTACTTC
-	14	TRBV9	once	TRBJ2-2	CASSVDSGGRELFF	TGTGCCAGCAGCGTAGACTCTGGGGGGAGGGAGCTGTTTTTT
TRBD2	13	TRBV7-9	-	TRBJ2-1	CASSLERGDEQFF	TGTGCCAGCAGCTTGGAGCGGGGGGATGAGCAGTTCTTC
-	13	TRBV23-1	-	TRBJ1-5	CASSPGRHQPQHF	TGCGCCAGCAGTCCGGGGAGACATCAGCCCCAGCATTTT
-	14	TRBV7-2	-	TRBJ2-5	CASTLRRWEETQYF	TGTGCCAGCACTCTTAGACGTTGGGAGGAGACCCAGTACTTC
TRBD1	13	TRBV28	few	TRBJ1-5	CASRRTGASVQHF	TGTGCCAGCAGGAGGACAGGGGCCTCCGTCCAGCATTTT
-	16	TRBV7-9	-	TRBJ2-2	CASSLVDPGRTGELFF	TGTGCCAGCAGCTTAGTGGACCCAGGGAGGACCGGGGAGCTGTTTTTT
TRBD2	15	TRBV13	-	TRBJ2-1	CASSPSPGLAREQFF	TGTGCCAGCAGCCCGAGTCCGGGACTAGCACGGGAGCAGTTCTTC
-	14	TRBV28	-	TRBJ2-5	CASTTGRGQETQYF	TGTGCCAGCACGACCGGCAGGGGCCAAGAGACCCAGTACTTC
-	14	TRBV5-4	-	TRBJ2-3	CASSLGGGTDTQYF	TGTGCCAGCAGCTTGGGGGGCGGCACAGATACGCAGTATTTT
-	16	TRBV28	-	TRBJ1-5	CASSPMRRSGDQPQHF	TGTGCCAGCAGTCCCATGCGGAGGTCGGGGGATCAGCCCCAGCATTTT
-	15	TRBV19	-	TRBJ1-1	CASSIVPGVNTEAFF	TGTGCCAGTAGTATAGTCCCAGGGGTGAACACTGAAGCTTTCTTT
-	15	TRBV6-5	-	TRBJ1-1	CASRESGGGNTEAFF	TGTGCCAGCAGGGAGTCGGGGGGAGGGAACACTGAAGCTTTCTTT
-	16	TRBV5-6	-	TRBJ1-3	CASSLVAGSEGNTIYF	TGTGCCAGCAGCTTGGTAGCGGGCAGCGAAGGAAACACCATATATTTT